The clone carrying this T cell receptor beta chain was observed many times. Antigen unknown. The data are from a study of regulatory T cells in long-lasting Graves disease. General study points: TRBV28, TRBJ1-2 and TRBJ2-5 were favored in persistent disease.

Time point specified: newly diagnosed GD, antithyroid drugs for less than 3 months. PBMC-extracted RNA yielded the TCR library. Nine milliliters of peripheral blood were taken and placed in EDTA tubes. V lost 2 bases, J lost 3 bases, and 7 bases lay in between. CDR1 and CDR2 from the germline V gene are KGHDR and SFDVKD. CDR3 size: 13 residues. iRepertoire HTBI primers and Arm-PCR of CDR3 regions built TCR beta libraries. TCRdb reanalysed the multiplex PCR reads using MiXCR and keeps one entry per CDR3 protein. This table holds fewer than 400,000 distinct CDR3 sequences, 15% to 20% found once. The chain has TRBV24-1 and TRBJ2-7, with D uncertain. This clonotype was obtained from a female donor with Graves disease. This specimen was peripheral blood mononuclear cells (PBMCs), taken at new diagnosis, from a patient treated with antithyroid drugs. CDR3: CATSDSGYYEQYF. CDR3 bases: TGTGCCACCAGTGATTCAGGTTACTACGAGCAGTACTTC.